This T cell receptor (beta chain) originates from a study of blood T cells in healthy people across ages. Next came a second PCR, run for about 6 to 12 cycles, which used a sample-barcoded 5' primer along with a J-beta primer mix. Each cDNA molecule received a tag from a template-switch adaptor that had 12 random nucleotides. Via MiXCR, TCRdb re-called the 5' RACE reads, giving one row per CDR3 protein. The sample lists hundreds of thousands of distinct CDR3 sequences, 27% occurring once. Russia was home to the donors, healthy Caucasian individuals aged roughly 6 to 95. Only a few counts were recorded for this clonotype. Trimming at V came to 5 bases and at J to 4 bases, leaving 8 bases not matched to a gene. Germline V gene sequence: CDR1 SGHRS, CDR2 YFSETQ. The CDR3 is made up of 15 amino acids.

The sequenced sample consisted of blood. The sequence was obtained from a woman aged 70 to 79 in good health. The chain has TRBV5-1 and TRBJ1-4, with 7 bases identical to TRBD1. The CDR3 region is CASRRQTGFNEKLFF. The CDR3 DNA reads TGCGCCAGCAGACGCCAGACAGGGTTTAATGAAAAACTGTTTTTT.